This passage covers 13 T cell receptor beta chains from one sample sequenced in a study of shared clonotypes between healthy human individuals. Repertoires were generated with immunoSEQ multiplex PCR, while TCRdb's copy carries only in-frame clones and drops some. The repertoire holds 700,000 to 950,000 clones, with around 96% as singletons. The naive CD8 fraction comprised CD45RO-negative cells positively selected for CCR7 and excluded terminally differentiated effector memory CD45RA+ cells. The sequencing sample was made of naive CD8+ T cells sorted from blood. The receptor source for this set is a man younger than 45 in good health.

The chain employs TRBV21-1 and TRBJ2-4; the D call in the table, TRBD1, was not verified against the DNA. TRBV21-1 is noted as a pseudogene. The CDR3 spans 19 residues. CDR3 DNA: TGTGCCAGCAGCAAATGGGCTGCAGGGGAAGGCTGGCCCAAAAACATTCAGTACTTC. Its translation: CASSKWAAGEGWPKNIQYF.

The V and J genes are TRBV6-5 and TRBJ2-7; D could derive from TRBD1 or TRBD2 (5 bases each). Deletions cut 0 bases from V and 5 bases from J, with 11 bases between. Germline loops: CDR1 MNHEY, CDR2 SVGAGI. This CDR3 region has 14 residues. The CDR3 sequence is CASSYSGTDDEQYF. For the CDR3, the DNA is TGTGCCAGCAGTTACTCGGGGACCGACGACGAGCAGTACTTC.

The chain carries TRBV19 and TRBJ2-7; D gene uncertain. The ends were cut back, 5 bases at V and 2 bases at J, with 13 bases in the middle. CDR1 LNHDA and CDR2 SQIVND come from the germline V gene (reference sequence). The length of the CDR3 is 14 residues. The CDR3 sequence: CASSFQTRPYEQYF. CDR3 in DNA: TGTGCCAGTAGTTTCCAGACCAGACCCTACGAGCAGTACTTC.

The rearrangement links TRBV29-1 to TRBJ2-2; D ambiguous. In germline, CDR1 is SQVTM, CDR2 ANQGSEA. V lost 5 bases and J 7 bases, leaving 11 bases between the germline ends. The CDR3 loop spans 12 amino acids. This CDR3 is CSVFADGGELFF. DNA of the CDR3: TGCAGCGTTTTCGCGGACGGCGGGGAGCTGTTTTTT.

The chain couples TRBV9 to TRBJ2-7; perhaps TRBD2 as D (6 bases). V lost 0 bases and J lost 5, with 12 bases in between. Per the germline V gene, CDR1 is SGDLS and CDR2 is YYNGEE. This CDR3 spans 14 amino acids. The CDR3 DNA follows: TGTGCCAGCAGCGTAGGCGGGGAGATGGACGAGCAGTACTTC. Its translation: CASSVGGEMDEQYF.

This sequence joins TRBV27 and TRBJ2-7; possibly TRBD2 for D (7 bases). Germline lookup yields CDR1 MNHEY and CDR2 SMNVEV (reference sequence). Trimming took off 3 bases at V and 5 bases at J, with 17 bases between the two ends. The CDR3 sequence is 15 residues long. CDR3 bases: TGTGCCAGCAGTTTCGGTGTTGGGGGGGCCGACGAGCAGTACTTC. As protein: CASSFGVGGADEQYF.

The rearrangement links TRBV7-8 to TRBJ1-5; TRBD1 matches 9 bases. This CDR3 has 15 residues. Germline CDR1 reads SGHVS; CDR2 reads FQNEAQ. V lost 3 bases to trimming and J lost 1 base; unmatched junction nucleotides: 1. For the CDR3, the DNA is TGTGCCAGCAGCTTCGGACAGGGGAGCAATCAGCCCCAGCATTTT. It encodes CASSFGQGSNQPQHF.

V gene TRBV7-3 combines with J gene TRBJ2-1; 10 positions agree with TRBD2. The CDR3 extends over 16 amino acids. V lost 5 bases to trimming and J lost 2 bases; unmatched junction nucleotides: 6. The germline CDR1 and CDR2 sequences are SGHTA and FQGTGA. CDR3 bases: TGTGCCAGCAGCCCCATAGCGGGAGGAGCCTACAATGAGCAGTTCTTC. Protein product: CASSPIAGGAYNEQFF.

CDR3 coding DNA: TGTGCCAGCAGCTCCACCGGCGGCGGCTACTCCTACAATGAGCAGTTCTTC. Translation gives CASSSTGGGYSYNEQFF. The genes are TRBV7-6 and TRBJ2-1; D not resolved. This CDR3 is 17 amino acids long. CDR1 is SGHVS and CDR2 is FNYEAQ in the germline V gene. Trimming took off 4 bases at V and 0 bases at J, with 16 bases between the two ends.

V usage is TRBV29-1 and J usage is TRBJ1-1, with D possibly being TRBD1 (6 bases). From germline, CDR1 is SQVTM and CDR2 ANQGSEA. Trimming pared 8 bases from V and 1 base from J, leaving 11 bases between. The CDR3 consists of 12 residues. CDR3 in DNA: TGCAGCTTCCAGGGGTCGAACACTGAAGCTTTCTTT. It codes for CSFQGSNTEAFF.

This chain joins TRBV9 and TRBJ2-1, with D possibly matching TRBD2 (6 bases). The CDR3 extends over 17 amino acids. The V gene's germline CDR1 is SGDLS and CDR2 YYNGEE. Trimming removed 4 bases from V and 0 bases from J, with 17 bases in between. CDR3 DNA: TGTGCCAGCAGCAGAACCTTAGCGGCGAGCTCCTACAATGAGCAGTTCTTC. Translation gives CASSRTLAASSYNEQFF.

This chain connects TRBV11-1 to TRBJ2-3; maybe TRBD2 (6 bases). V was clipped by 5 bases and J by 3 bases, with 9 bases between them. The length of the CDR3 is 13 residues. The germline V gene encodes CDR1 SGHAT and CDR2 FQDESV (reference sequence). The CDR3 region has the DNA TGTGCCAGCAGCCAACTAGCAACAGATACGCAGTATTTT. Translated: CASSQLATDTQYF. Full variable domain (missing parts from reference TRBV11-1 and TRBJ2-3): EAEVAQSPRYKITEKSQAVAFWCDPISGHATLYWYRQILGQGPELLVQFQDESVVDDSQLPKDRFSAERLKGVDSTLKIQPAELGDSAMYLCASSQLATDTQYFGPGTRLTVL.

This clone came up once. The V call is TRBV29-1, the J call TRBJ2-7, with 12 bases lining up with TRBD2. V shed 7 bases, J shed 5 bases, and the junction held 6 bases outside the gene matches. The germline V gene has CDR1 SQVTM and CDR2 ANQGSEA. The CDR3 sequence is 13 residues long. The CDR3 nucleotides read TGCAGCGCCCGGACTAGCGGGACTGACGAGCAGTACTTC. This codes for CSARTSGTDEQYF.